A single sample gave rise to the 21 T cell receptor beta chains below, sequenced in a study of blood T cell repertoires in COVID-19. TCRdb keeps only in-frame clones here, not all; method: immunoSEQ multiplex PCR. The sample lists nearly 55,000 clones, roughly 84% occurring once. Sequencing was done on a sample of peripheral blood. All receptors derive from a man between 65 and 85 years old with active COVID-19.

The CDR3 region has the DNA TGTGCCAGCAGCTTAAAGCGGGGAGGGGAGCAGTACTTC. This encodes CASSLKRGGEQYF. V gene TRBV7-2 combines with J gene TRBJ2-7; TRBD2 matches at 7 bases. V lost 2 bases, J lost 7 bases, and 5 bases stayed unmatched. The CDR3 length is 13 residues. Per germline, CDR1 SGHTA and CDR2 FQGNSA.

Only one count was recorded for this clone. J is TRBJ1-4 and V is TRBV18; the D is unclear. In germline, CDR1 is KGHSH, CDR2 LQKENI. The CDR3 runs to 13 residues. V was cut by 1 base and J by 8 bases, with 8 bases left in between. In DNA, the CDR3 is TGTGCCAGCTCACCACGGGCGGGGGAAAAACTGTTTTTT. Translation: CASSPRAGEKLFF.

The gene calls are TRBV27 and TRBJ1-3, with 8 nucleotides matching TRBD1. V dropped 8 bases and J dropped 0; count of bases not matched to a gene: 3. The V gene's germline CDR1 is MNHEY and CDR2 SMNVEV (reference sequence). The CDR3 extends over 14 amino acids. In nucleotides, the CDR3 is TGTGCCAGCGCCACAGGGGGCTCTGGAAACACCATATATTTT. It codes for CASATGGSGNTIYF.

The chain couples TRBV9 to TRBJ2-2; 7 bases line up with TRBD1. V shed 4 bases and J 3 bases; nucleotides not matched to a gene: 9. The CDR3 covers 16 residues. From germline, CDR1 is SGDLS and CDR2 YYNGEE. This chain's CDR3 is CASSPTTGADTGELFF. The CDR3 nucleotides are TGTGCCAGCAGCCCAACCACAGGGGCCGACACCGGGGAGCTGTTTTTT. Combining the CDR3 with reference TRBV9 and TRBJ2-2 gives the whole variable domain DSGVTQTPKHLITATGQRVTLRCSPRSGDLSVYWYQQSLDQGLQFLIQYYNGEERAKGNILERFSAQQFPDLHSELNLSSLELGDSALYFCASSPTTGADTGELFFGEGSRLTVL.

This sequence joins TRBV2 and TRBJ2-5, with D possibly being TRBD2 (6 bases). Germline V CDR1 and CDR2: SNHLY, FYNNEI. This CDR3 comprises 12 residues. V was pared by 4 bases and J by 5 bases, with 8 bases between. DNA of the CDR3: TGTGCCAGCAGTGTTGGGGGGGAGACCCAGTACTTC. This sequence encodes CASSVGGETQYF.

The chain carries TRBV2 and TRBJ2-7, with TRBD2 as a possible D gene (5 bases). Germline V CDR1 and CDR2: SNHLY, FYNNEI. This CDR3 has 16 amino acids. V lost 3 bases, J lost 3 bases, and 18 bases lay in between. This chain's CDR3 is CASSDFLAAADYEQYF. CDR3 nucleotide sequence: TGTGCCAGCAGTGATTTCTTGGCAGCGGCTGACTACGAGCAGTACTTC.

This clone has more than one count but fewer than ten. The V call is TRBV7-9, the J call TRBJ2-2, with D unresolved. Looked up from germline, CDR1 is SEHNR and CDR2 is FQNEAQ (reference sequence). This CDR3 comprises 14 residues. V gave up 5 bases and J gave up 5 bases, with 12 bases separating them. The CDR3 DNA sequence: TGTGCCAGCAGCCCGATTATGAGGACCGGGGAGCTGTTTTTT. Its protein product is CASSPIMRTGELFF.

The chain uses TRBV21-1 and TRBJ1-5; TRBD1, as called in the table, went unchecked against the DNA. TRBV21-1 is a pseudogene segment. The CDR3 is made up of 17 amino acids. The CDR3 nucleotides read TGTGCCAGCAGCACCGGACAGGGGGCTCATAGCAATCAGCCCCAGCATTTT. Residues: CASSTGQGAHSNQPQHF.

This clone is a singleton in its sample. The chain links TRBV7-2 to TRBJ2-5; 9 positions agree with TRBD2. Germline values: CDR1 SGHTA, CDR2 FQGNSA. Trimming removed 8 bases from V and 2 bases from J; junction bases left unmatched: 9. The CDR3 length is 15 residues. The CDR3 nucleotides are TGTGCCAGCCCGGCCACGGCGGGGGGGCAAGAGACCCAGTACTTC. Amino acids: CASPATAGGQETQYF.

V is TRBV7-3 and J is TRBJ1-6; 7 positions agree with TRBD1. V gave up 4 bases and J gave up 6 bases; unmatched junction bases: 6. Germline CDR1 reads SGHTA; CDR2 reads FQGTGA. The CDR3 runs 15 residues. CDR3 residues: CASSSTGQSNSPLHF. The CDR3 DNA follows: TGTGCCAGCAGCTCGACAGGGCAGAGTAATTCACCCCTCCACTTT.

This clone was detected a few times. This rearrangement joins TRBV18 to TRBJ1-5; 9 nucleotides align to TRBD1. Germline V CDR1 and CDR2: KGHSH, LQKENI. V lost 6 bases, J lost 5 bases, and 8 bases stayed unmatched. This CDR3 is built from 15 residues. CDR3 nucleotide sequence: TGTGCCAGCTCCCCTAGGGGACAGGGAGATCAGCCCCAGCATTTT. Translating gives CASSPRGQGDQPQHF.

V gene TRBV7-2 combines with J gene TRBJ2-5; D is uncertain. CDR3 length equals 13 residues. With 3 bases removed from V and 5 bases from J, the gap between germline ends came to 10 bases. CDR1 SGHTA and CDR2 FQGNSA come from the germline V gene. The CDR3 DNA follows: TGTGCCAGCAGCTTTGAAACGAGGGAGACCCAGTACTTC. It yields the protein CASSFETRETQYF.

J is TRBJ2-3 and V is TRBV11-1, with D possibly being TRBD2 (6 bases). Per germline, CDR1 SGHAT and CDR2 FQDESV (reference sequence). Trimming left V 5 bases short and J 6 bases short, with 18 bases between. The CDR3 length is 15 residues. The CDR3 bases are TGTGCCAGCAGCCGAACGGAGGCGGGGATTGATACGCAGTATTTT. It yields the protein CASSRTEAGIDTQYF.

V is TRBV7-8 and J is TRBJ1-5; 7 nucleotides match TRBD1. CDR1 and CDR2 from the germline V gene are SGHVS and FQNEAQ. The CDR3 extends over 14 amino acids. The J segment lost 6 bases and the V segment lost 4 bases, leaving 6 bases of the junction unmatched. CDR3: CASSSRQGGQPQHF. CDR3 nucleotide sequence: TGTGCCAGCAGCTCGCGACAGGGTGGTCAGCCCCAGCATTTT.

As for this clone: Germline and junction disagree at one end, which may indicate a read error. This chain joins TRBV19 and TRBJ1-1, with 9 bases lining up with TRBD1. CDR3 length equals 14 residues. The germline V gene encodes CDR1 LNHDA and CDR2 SQIVND (reference sequence). The chain's CDR3 is CASSIGQGRTEAFF. DNA for the CDR3: TGTGCCAGTAGCATAGGACAGGGGAGGACTGAAGCTTTCTTT.

V is TRBV6-2 or TRBV6-3 and J is TRBJ2-2; D not resolved. CDR1 is MNHEY and CDR2 is SVGEGT in the germline V gene. Trimming cost V 5 bases and J 5 bases, with 6 bases left between them. The CDR3 contains 12 residues. The chain's CDR3 is CASSRRTGELFF. In DNA, the CDR3 is TGTGCCAGCAGTCGGCGGACCGGGGAGCTGTTTTTT.

The chain combines TRBV18 with TRBJ2-7, with TRBD2 matching 7 bases. Germline CDR1 reads KGHSH; CDR2 reads LQKENI. V lost 1 base, J lost 0 bases, and 6 bases stayed unmatched. The CDR3 loop spans 16 amino acids. CDR3 bases: TGTGCCAGCTCACCACTGAGCGGGGCGAGCTCCTACGAGCAGTACTTC. Its protein product is CASSPLSGASSYEQYF.

This chain joins TRBV5-6 and TRBJ2-1, with D perhaps matching TRBD2 (6 bases). The CDR3 sequence is 16 residues long. Germline values: CDR1 SGHDT, CDR2 YYEEEE. Trimming took off 0 bases at V and 8 bases at J, with 18 bases between the two ends. This CDR3 is CASSLDRGTYSDEQFF. The CDR3, as DNA: TGTGCCAGCAGCTTGGACCGGGGGACCTACTCCGATGAGCAGTTCTTC.

This clone has a single count. This chain joins TRBV6-2 or TRBV6-3 and TRBJ2-1; D perhaps matches TRBD1 (5 bases). With 5 bases removed from V and 8 bases from J, the gap between germline ends came to 13 bases. The CDR3 sequence is 13 residues long. CDR1 MNHEY and CDR2 SVGEGT come from the germline V gene. The CDR3 reads CASSKGPRHEQFF. For the CDR3, the DNA is TGTGCCAGCAGTAAGGGGCCGAGGCATGAGCAGTTCTTC.

J is TRBJ1-1 and V is TRBV6-4; D gene unclear. Germline CDR1 is MRHNA and CDR2 is SNTAGT. The CDR3 runs 14 residues. With 4 bases removed from V and 3 bases from J, the gap between germline ends came to 12 bases. DNA for the CDR3: TGTGCCAGCAGTGCTCGGCTAGGCGACACTGAAGCTTTCTTT. Translation: CASSARLGDTEAFF.

The chain has TRBV24-1 and TRBJ1-3, with 12 bases aligning to TRBD1. The CDR3 sequence is 18 residues long. Germline V CDR1 and CDR2: KGHDR, SFDVKD. The V and J ends lost 7 bases and 0 bases, in that order; junction bases with no gene match: 9. For the CDR3, the DNA is TGTGCCACCAGGTTCGGGACAGGGGGCAACTACTCTGGAAACACCATATATTTT. Protein: CATRFGTGGNYSGNTIYF.